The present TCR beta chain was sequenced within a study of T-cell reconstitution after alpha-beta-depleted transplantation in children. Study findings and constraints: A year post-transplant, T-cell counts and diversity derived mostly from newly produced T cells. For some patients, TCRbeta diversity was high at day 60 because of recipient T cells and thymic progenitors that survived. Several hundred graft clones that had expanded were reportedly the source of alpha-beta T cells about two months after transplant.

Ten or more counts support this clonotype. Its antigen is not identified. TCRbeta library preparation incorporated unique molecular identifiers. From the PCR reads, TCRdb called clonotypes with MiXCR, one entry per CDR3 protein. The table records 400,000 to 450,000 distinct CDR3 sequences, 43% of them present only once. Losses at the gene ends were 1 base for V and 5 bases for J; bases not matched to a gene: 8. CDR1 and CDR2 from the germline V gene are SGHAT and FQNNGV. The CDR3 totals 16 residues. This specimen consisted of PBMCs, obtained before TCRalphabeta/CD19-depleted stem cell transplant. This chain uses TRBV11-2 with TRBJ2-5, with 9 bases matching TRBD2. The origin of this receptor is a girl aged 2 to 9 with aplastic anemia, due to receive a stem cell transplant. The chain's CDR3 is CASSLVLAGAAETQYF. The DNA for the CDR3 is TGTGCCAGCAGCTTAGTATTAGCGGGAGCGGCGGAGACCCAGTACTTC.